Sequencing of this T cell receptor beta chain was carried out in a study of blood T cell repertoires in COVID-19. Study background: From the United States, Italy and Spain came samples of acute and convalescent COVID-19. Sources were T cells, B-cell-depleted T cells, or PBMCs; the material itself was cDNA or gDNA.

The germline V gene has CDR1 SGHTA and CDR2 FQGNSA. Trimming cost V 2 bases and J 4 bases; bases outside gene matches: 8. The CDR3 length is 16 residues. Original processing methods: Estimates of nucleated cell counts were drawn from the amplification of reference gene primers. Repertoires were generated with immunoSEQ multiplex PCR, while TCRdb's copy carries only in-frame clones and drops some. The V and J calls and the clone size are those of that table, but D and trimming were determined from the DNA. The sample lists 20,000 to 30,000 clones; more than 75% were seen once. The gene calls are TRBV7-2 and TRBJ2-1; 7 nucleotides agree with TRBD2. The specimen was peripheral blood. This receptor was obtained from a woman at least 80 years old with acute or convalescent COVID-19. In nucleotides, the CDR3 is TGTGCCAGCAGCTTAATGTCGGGAGCGGGGTACAATGAGCAGTTCTTC. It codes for CASSLMSGAGYNEQFF. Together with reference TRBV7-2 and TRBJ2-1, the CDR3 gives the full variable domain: GAGVSQSPSNKVTEKGKDVELRCDPISGHTALYWYRQSLGQGLEFLIYFQGNSAPDKSGLPSDRFSAERTGGSVSTLTIQRTQQEDSAVYLCASSLMSGAGYNEQFFGPGTRLTVL.